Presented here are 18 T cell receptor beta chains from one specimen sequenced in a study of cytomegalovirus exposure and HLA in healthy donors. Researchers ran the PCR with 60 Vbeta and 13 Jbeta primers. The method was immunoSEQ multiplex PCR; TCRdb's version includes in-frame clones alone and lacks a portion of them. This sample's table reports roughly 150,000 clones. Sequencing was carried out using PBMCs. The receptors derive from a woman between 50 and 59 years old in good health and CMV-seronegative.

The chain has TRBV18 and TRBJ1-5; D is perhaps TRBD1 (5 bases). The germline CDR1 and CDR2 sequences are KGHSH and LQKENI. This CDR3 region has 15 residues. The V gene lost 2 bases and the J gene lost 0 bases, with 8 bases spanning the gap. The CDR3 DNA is TGTGCCAGCTCACCATACGGGGGTAGCAATCAGCCCCAGCATTTT. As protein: CASSPYGGSNQPQHF.

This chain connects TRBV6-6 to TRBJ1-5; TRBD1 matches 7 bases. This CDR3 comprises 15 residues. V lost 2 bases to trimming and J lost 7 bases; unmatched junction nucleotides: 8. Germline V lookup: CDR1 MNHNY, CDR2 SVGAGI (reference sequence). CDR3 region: CASSYPGTEKQPQHF. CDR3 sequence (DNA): TGTGCCAGCAGTTACCCCGGGACAGAAAAGCAGCCCCAGCATTTT.

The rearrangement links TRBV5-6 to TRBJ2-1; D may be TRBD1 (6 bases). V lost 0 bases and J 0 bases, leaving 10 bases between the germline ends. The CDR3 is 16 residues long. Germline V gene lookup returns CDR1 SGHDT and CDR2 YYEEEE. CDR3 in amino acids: CASSLAPDSSYNEQFF. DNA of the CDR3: TGTGCCAGCAGCTTGGCCCCGGACAGCTCCTACAATGAGCAGTTCTTC. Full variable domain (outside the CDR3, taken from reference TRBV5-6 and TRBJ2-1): DAGVTQSPTHLIKTRGQQVTLRCSPKSGHDTVSWYQQALGQGPQFIFQYYEEEERQRGNFPDRFSGHQFPNYSSELNVNALLLGDSALYLCASSLAPDSSYNEQFFGPGTRLTVL.

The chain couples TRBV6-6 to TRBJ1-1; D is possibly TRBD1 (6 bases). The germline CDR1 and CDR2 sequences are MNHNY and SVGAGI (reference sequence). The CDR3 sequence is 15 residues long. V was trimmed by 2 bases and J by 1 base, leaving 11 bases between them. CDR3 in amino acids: CASSYGGPQNTEAFF. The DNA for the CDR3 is TGTGCCAGCAGTTACGGGGGCCCACAGAACACTGAAGCTTTCTTT.

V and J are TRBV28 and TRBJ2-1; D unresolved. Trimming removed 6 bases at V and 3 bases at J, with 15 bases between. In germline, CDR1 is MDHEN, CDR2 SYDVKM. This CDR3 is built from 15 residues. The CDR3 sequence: CASSQPSAGYNEQFF. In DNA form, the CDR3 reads TGTGCCAGCAGCCAGCCCTCGGCAGGCTACAATGAGCAGTTCTTC.

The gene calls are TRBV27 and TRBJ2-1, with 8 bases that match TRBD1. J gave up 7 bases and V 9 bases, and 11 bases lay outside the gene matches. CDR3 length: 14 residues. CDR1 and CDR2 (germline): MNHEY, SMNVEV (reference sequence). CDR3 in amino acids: CASQRSGGENEQFF. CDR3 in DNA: TGTGCCAGTCAGCGGTCAGGGGGCGAGAATGAGCAGTTCTTC.

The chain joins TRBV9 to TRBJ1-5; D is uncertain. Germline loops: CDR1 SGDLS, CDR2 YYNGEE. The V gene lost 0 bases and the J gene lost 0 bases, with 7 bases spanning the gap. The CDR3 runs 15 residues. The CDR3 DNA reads TGTGCCAGCAGCGTAGAACCACATAGCAATCAGCCCCAGCATTTT. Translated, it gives CASSVEPHSNQPQHF.

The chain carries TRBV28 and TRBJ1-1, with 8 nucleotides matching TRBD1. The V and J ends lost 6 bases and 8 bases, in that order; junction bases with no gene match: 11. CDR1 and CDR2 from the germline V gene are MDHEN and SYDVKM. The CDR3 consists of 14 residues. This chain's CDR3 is CASRPNTGGAEAFF. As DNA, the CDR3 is TGTGCCAGCAGGCCAAATACAGGGGGAGCCGAAGCTTTCTTT.

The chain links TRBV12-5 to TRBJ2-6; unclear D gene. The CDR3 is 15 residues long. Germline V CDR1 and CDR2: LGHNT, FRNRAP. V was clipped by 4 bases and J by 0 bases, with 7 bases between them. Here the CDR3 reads CASGYVHSGANVLTF. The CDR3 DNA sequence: TGTGCTAGTGGTTATGTACACTCTGGGGCCAACGTCCTGACTTTC.

Here the CDR3 DNA reads TGTGCCAGTATCTCAGGGAAAGTGAACACTGAAGCTTTCTTT. Its translation is CASISGKVNTEAFF. V usage is TRBV7-9 and J usage is TRBJ1-1; a weak D match, TRBD1 (5 bases). V lost 9 bases and J lost 0, with 14 bases in between. This CDR3 has 14 amino acids. Germline V gene data show CDR1 as SEHNR and CDR2 as FQNEAQ (reference sequence).

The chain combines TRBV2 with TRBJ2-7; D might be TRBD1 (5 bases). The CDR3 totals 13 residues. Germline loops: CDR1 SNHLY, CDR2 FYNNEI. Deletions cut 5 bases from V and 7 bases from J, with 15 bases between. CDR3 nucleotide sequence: TGTGCCAGCAGTCCAGGGCTGGCTCGGGAGCAGTACTTC. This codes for CASSPGLAREQYF.

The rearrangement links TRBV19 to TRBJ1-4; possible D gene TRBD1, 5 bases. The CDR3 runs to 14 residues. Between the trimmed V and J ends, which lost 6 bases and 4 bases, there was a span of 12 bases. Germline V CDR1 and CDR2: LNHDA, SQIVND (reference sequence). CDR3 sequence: CASSYRTVNEKLFF. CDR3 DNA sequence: TGTGCCAGTAGCTACAGGACCGTTAATGAAAAACTGTTTTTT.

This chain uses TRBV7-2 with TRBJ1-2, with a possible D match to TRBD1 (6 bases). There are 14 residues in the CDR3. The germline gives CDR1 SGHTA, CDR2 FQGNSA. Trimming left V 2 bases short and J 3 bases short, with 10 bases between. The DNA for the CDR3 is TGTGCCAGCAGCTTACAGGGGAACTACTATGGCTACACCTTC. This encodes CASSLQGNYYGYTF.

CDR3 sequence: CATSRGALAVWGQETQYF. CDR3 sequence (DNA): TGTGCCACCAGCAGAGGGGCTTTAGCGGTATGGGGCCAAGAGACCCAGTACTTC. V usage is TRBV15 and J usage is TRBJ2-5, with TRBD2 as a possible D gene (6 bases). The CDR3 consists of 18 residues. Germline loops: CDR1 LNHNV, CDR2 YYDKDF (reference sequence). V lost 1 base and J lost 1, with 19 bases in between.

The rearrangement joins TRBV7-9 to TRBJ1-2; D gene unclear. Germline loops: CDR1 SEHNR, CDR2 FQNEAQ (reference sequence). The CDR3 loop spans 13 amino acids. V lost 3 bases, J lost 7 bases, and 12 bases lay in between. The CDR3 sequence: CASSFDGGGGYTF. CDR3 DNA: TGTGCCAGCAGCTTTGACGGCGGAGGTGGCTACACCTTC.

CDR3 bases: TGTGCCAGCAGCTTAGTACAGGGGACACCGGGCTTGTTCTTC. This encodes CASSLVQGTPGLFF. The genes are TRBV7-9 and TRBJ2-1; 7 bases align to TRBD1. Germline CDR1 is SEHNR and CDR2 is FQNEAQ (reference sequence). There are 14 residues in the CDR3. With 1 base clipped from V and 15 bases from J, the junction kept 12 bases outside the gene matches.

CDR3 amino acids: CASSYSGTGLARGYTF. DNA for the CDR3: TGTGCCAGCAGTTACTCCGGGACAGGACTTGCCCGGGGCTACACCTTC. This chain uses TRBV6-5 with TRBJ1-2; 8 bases map to TRBD1. The V segment lost 0 bases and the J segment 8 bases; nucleotides outside the gene matches: 11. Germline assignment: CDR1 MNHEY and CDR2 SVGAGI. The CDR3 totals 16 residues.

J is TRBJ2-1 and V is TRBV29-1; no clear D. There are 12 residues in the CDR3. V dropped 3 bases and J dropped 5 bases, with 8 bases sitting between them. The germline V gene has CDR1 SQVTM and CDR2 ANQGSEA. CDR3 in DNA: TGCAGCGTTGAGGTCCAGAACAATGAGCAGTTCTTC. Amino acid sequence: CSVEVQNNEQFF.